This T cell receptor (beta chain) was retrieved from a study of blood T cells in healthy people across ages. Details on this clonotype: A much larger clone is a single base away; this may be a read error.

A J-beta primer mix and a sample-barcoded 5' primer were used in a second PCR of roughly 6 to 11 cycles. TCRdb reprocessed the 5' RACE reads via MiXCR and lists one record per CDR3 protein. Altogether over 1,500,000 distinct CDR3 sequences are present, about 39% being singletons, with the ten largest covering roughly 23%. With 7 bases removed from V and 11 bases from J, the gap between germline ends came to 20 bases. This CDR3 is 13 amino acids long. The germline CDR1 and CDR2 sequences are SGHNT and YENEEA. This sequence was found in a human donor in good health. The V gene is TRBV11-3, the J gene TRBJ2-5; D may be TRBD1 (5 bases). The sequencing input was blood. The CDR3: CASTPPGAVEQYF. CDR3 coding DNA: TGTGCCAGCACCCCCCCTGGGGCGGTAGAGCAGTACTTC.